The 18 T cell receptor beta chains presented below share a single source sample, sequenced in a study of PD-1 blockade in classical Hodgkin lymphoma. Relapses following autologous stem cell transplantation were seen in all patients, with brentuximab vedotin exposure varying. Sequencing used immunoSEQ multiplex PCR; TCRdb keeps in-frame clones, though not all of them. The table lists about 31,000 clones, about two thirds of them singletons, with 3.5% to 4% in the top ten. The material was peripheral blood mononuclear cells (PBMCs), obtained before the second cycle of nivolumab. The source of these receptors is a human donor with classical Hodgkin lymphoma.

V usage is TRBV6-1 and J usage is TRBJ1-2, with 9 nucleotides matching TRBD1. Germline loops: CDR1 MNHNS, CDR2 SASEGT. V shed 5 bases, J shed 2 bases, and the junction held 3 bases outside the gene matches. The CDR3 is made up of 14 amino acids. The CDR3 region has the DNA TGTGCCAGCAGTCGACAGGGGGAGAACTATGGCTACACCTTC. It yields the protein CASSRQGENYGYTF.

This sequence joins TRBV10-2 and TRBJ2-3; D is unclear. Germline lookup yields CDR1 WSHSY and CDR2 SAAADI. Trimming took 10 bases from V and 2 from J, leaving 16 bases between them. The CDR3 length is 14 residues. The CDR3 bases are TGCGCCACCCTGGGGTTGCGGTTCACAGATACGCAGTATTTT. This codes for CATLGLRFTDTQYF.

This chain links TRBV10-1 with TRBJ2-1; the D is unclear. CDR3 length: 16 amino acids. Per the germline V gene, CDR1 is WNHNN and CDR2 is SYGVQD (reference sequence). Trimming pared 4 bases from V and 5 bases from J, leaving 18 bases between. The CDR3 DNA follows: TGCGCCAGCAGTGCACGGCAGTGGACCTCTCACAATGAGCAGTTCTTC. Encoded protein: CASSARQWTSHNEQFF.

This rearrangement joins TRBV5-4 to TRBJ2-2; D gene unclear. The germline V and J ends were trimmed by 4 bases and 0 bases, with 10 bases remaining between them. Per germline, CDR1 SGHNT and CDR2 YYREEE (reference sequence). The CDR3 is 15 residues long. The CDR3 bases are TGTGCCAGCAGCCCTTCTATTCCGAACACCGGGGAGCTGTTTTTT. Its protein is CASSPSIPNTGELFF. Full variable domain (outside the CDR3, taken from reference TRBV5-4 and TRBJ2-2): ETGVTQSPTHLIKTRGQQVTLRCSSQSGHNTVSWYQQALGQGPQFIFQYYREEENGRGNFPPRFSGLQFPNYSSELNVNALELDDSALYLCASSPSIPNTGELFFGEGSRLTVL.

This clone was seen just once. V is TRBV2 and J is TRBJ2-1; D gene uncertain. Trimming stripped 4 bases from V and 3 bases from J, with 7 bases between. The germline CDR1 and CDR2 sequences are SNHLY and FYNNEI. This CDR3 spans 13 amino acids. CDR3 in amino acids: CASSGVLYNEQFF. In nucleotides, the CDR3 is TGTGCCAGCAGTGGAGTGCTCTACAATGAGCAGTTCTTC.

The J gene is TRBJ2-5, the V gene TRBV7-8; TRBD2 matches at 8 bases. Germline-derived CDR1 and CDR2 are SGHVS and FQNEAQ. This CDR3 spans 13 amino acids. V lost 8 bases, J lost 4 bases, and 6 bases stayed unmatched. CDR3 loop: CASRAGVIETQYF. The CDR3 nucleotides read TGTGCCAGCCGAGCGGGAGTGATAGAGACCCAGTACTTC.

V is TRBV30 and J is TRBJ2-3; a possible D gene is TRBD1 (5 bases). Germline values: CDR1 GTSNPN, CDR2 SVGIG (reference sequence). The ends were cut back, 0 bases at V and 0 bases at J, with 7 bases in the middle. CDR3 length: 14 amino acids. In nucleotides, the CDR3 is TGTGCCTGGAGTGTACAGGTTAGCACAGATACGCAGTATTTT. Amino acids: CAWSVQVSTDTQYF.

This sequence joins TRBV19 and TRBJ1-1, with 9 positions matching TRBD1. The CDR3 totals 15 residues. Trimming at V came to 4 bases and at J to 5 bases, leaving 8 bases not matched to a gene. Germline CDR1 LNHDA, CDR2 SQIVND (reference sequence). DNA of the CDR3: TGTGCCAGTAGTACCCTGGGACAGGGTTTGACTGAAGCTTTCTTT. This translates into CASSTLGQGLTEAFF.

Comment on this clone: The junction does not match germline at one end; this may be a read error. The rearrangement links TRBV5-1 to TRBJ2-2, with 7 nucleotides matching TRBD1. The CDR3 runs 17 residues. Germline V CDR1 and CDR2: SGHRS, YFSETQ. The CDR3 sequence: CASSFSSLTGNAGELFF. CDR3 nucleotides: TGCGCCAGCAGCTTCAGCTCCCTGACAGGGAACGCCGGGGAGCTGTTTTTT.

CDR3 sequence (DNA): TGTGCTAGTGGTTTGTGGACAGCCCTGGGCTACACCTTC. Translated: CASGLWTALGYTF. This chain joins TRBV12-5 and TRBJ1-2; the D gene is possibly TRBD1 (6 bases). From germline, CDR1 is LGHNT and CDR2 FRNRAP. Deletions cut 2 bases from V and 8 bases from J, with 12 bases between. This CDR3 comprises 13 residues.

The V gene is TRBV28, the J gene TRBJ2-2; 7 bases fit TRBD2. This CDR3 comprises 16 residues. Germline values: CDR1 MDHEN, CDR2 SYDVKM. Trimming removed 4 bases from V and 5 bases from J; junction bases left unmatched: 10. Here the CDR3 reads CASSSPERGGTGELFF. DNA of the CDR3: TGTGCCAGCAGTTCCCCCGAGAGGGGAGGGACCGGGGAGCTGTTTTTT.

This clone was found a few times. The genes are TRBV7-2 and TRBJ1-2, with D perhaps matching TRBD1 (5 bases). V was shortened by 5 bases and J by 4 bases, with 11 bases between the two germline ends. The CDR3 covers 13 residues. Germline-derived CDR1 and CDR2 are SGHTA and FQGNSA. The CDR3 DNA reads TGTGCCAGCAGCCCCATAGGGGCCTATGGCTACACCTTC. Residues: CASSPIGAYGYTF.

The V and J genes are TRBV27 and TRBJ2-7; D call uncertain. This CDR3 spans 13 amino acids. The V end was cut by 3 bases, the J end by 1 base, with 7 bases between. The germline V gene has CDR1 MNHEY and CDR2 SMNVEV (reference sequence). CDR3 sequence: CASSFWGSYEQYF. CDR3 DNA sequence: TGTGCCAGCAGTTTCTGGGGTTCCTACGAGCAGTACTTC.

The chain uses TRBV25-1 and TRBJ2-5; 7 bases match TRBD2. Germline V CDR1 and CDR2: MGHDK, SYGVNS. The J segment lost 5 bases and the V segment lost 2 bases, leaving 8 bases of the junction unmatched. The CDR3 consists of 15 residues. The CDR3 coding sequence is TGTGCCAGCAGTGAACGGCGGGGGAGTTGGGAGACCCAGTACTTC. Translating it yields CASSERRGSWETQYF.

In its sample, this clone ranks as medium-sized. The V and J genes are TRBV6-5 and TRBJ2-7, with D uncertain. Germline CDR1 MNHEY, CDR2 SVGAGI. The CDR3 extends over 14 amino acids. V was clipped by 5 bases and J by 0 bases, with 11 bases between them. The CDR3 sequence: CASSTTGPSYEQYF. The CDR3 bases are TGTGCCAGCAGTACTACCGGGCCCTCCTACGAGCAGTACTTC.

This clone is a singleton in its sample. The rearrangement uses TRBV5-4 and TRBJ1-2; a weak D match, TRBD1 (5 bases). The germline CDR1 and CDR2 sequences are SGHNT and YYREEE (reference sequence). V lost 4 bases, J lost 0 bases, and 19 bases lay in between. The CDR3 has 17 amino acids. For the CDR3, the DNA is TGTGCCAGCAGCGGGGGTCCAGGGAGCGTCTCTAACTATGGCTACACCTTC. Encoded protein: CASSGGPGSVSNYGYTF.

The chain links TRBV2 to TRBJ2-2; 12 positions match TRBD2. The CDR3 has 17 amino acids. Germline trimming cut 1 base from V and 6 bases from J; bases unmatched to any gene: 6. Per germline, CDR1 SNHLY and CDR2 FYNNEI. DNA for the CDR3: TGTGCCAGCAGTGAAGGTCTAGCGGGGGGGCCGTCCGGGGAGCTGTTTTTT. It yields the protein CASSEGLAGGPSGELFF.

This clone was found a few times. V usage is TRBV7-8 and J usage is TRBJ1-2; 8 bases fit TRBD1. This CDR3 is 16 amino acids long. From germline, CDR1 is SGHVS and CDR2 FQNEAQ. J lost 4 bases, V lost 3 bases, and 10 bases had no gene match. As DNA, the CDR3 is TGTGCCAGCAGCTTCGGAACGACAGGGGAAACCTATGGCTACACCTTC. Translating it yields CASSFGTTGETYGYTF.